The 15 T cell receptor beta chains in this list originate from one sample, sequenced in a study of Tregs in tolerant kidney transplant recipients. The method was immunoSEQ multiplex PCR; TCRdb's version includes in-frame clones alone and lacks a portion of them. The sample shows 90,000 or so clones, 93% of them seen only once. The nonmyeloablative bone marrow transplants came from related graft donors, with transient mixed chimerism. The sequenced sample was CD4+ T cells from blood (PBMCs), obtained 12 months after the transplant. All receptors come from a human patient who received a combined kidney and bone marrow transplant. The graft donor may have given rise to some T cells.

V and J are TRBV5-1 and TRBJ2-7; 7 positions match TRBD1. V shed 2 bases, J shed 5 bases, and the junction held 7 bases outside the gene matches. The CDR3 loop spans 14 amino acids. Per germline, CDR1 SGHRS and CDR2 YFSETQ. CDR3 region: CASSLGQVRNEQYF. CDR3 nucleotides: TGCGCCAGCAGCTTAGGACAGGTTCGCAACGAGCAGTACTTC.

The CDR3 DNA reads TGTGCCAGCAGCTTAACAGGGGGGGATACGCAGTATTTT. This sequence encodes CASSLTGGDTQYF. The rearrangement links TRBV7-9 to TRBJ2-3, with 8 nucleotides matching TRBD1. This CDR3 region has 13 residues. The V segment lost 2 bases and the J segment 6 bases; nucleotides outside the gene matches: 1. CDR1 and CDR2 from the germline V gene are SEHNR and FQNEAQ (reference sequence).

The V call is TRBV5-6, the J call TRBJ1-3; weak D call: TRBD1 (5 bases). V lost 2 bases and J 2 bases, leaving 14 bases between the germline ends. Per germline, CDR1 SGHDT and CDR2 YYEEEE. This CDR3 is built from 16 residues. The CDR3 spells CASSLTLGQPGNTIYF. The DNA for the CDR3 is TGTGCCAGCAGCTTAACCCTGGGGCAGCCTGGAAACACCATATATTTT. Looking up the rest from reference TRBV5-6 and TRBJ1-3 gives the full variable domain: DAGVTQSPTHLIKTRGQQVTLRCSPKSGHDTVSWYQQALGQGPQFIFQYYEEEERQRGNFPDRFSGHQFPNYSSELNVNALLLGDSALYLCASSLTLGQPGNTIYFGEGSWLTVV.

The V call is TRBV7-2, the J call TRBJ1-1; D is uncertain. This CDR3 spans 15 amino acids. Germline V gene sequence: CDR1 SGHTA, CDR2 FQGNSA. V lost 2 bases and J 1 base, leaving 11 bases between the germline ends. The CDR3 DNA follows: TGTGCCAGCAGCTTATTTTCCGGTGCGAACACTGAAGCTTTCTTT. Its protein is CASSLFSGANTEAFF.

The chain combines TRBV7-6 with TRBJ1-4; D gene uncertain. The CDR3 runs to 13 residues. CDR1 is SGHVS, CDR2 FNYEAQ, per germline. The V end was cut by 5 bases, the J end by 3 bases, with 7 bases between. This chain's CDR3 is CASSPGPNEKLFF. The CDR3 bases are TGTGCCAGCAGCCCCGGTCCTAATGAAAAACTGTTTTTT.

This chain joins TRBV6-1 and TRBJ1-6, with D maybe TRBD1 (5 bases). The CDR3 runs 16 residues. The V gene's germline CDR1 is MNHNS and CDR2 SASEGT. V was trimmed by 6 bases and J by 7 bases, leaving 19 bases between them. In DNA, the CDR3 is TGTGCCAGCAGGGAACTTCATACCCGACAGAATTCACCCCTCCACTTT. Translating it yields CASRELHTRQNSPLHF.

The chain uses TRBV7-2 and TRBJ2-1; 11 positions agree with TRBD1. This CDR3 has 15 amino acids. The germline V gene has CDR1 SGHTA and CDR2 FQGNSA. V lost 3 bases to trimming and J lost 3 bases; unmatched junction nucleotides: 1. The CDR3 nucleotides read TGTGCCAGCAGCTTCGGGACAGGGGGCTACAATGAGCAGTTCTTC. It is translated as CASSFGTGGYNEQFF.

The CDR3 bases are TGCGCCAGCAGCTCGGGGGAGGGGAATGAGCAGTTCTTC. Its protein product is CASSSGEGNEQFF. The gene calls are TRBV5-1 and TRBJ2-1; the match to TRBD2 covers 7 bases. With V trimmed by 3 bases and J by 7 bases, 4 bases remained unmatched. The CDR3 covers 13 residues. CDR1 and CDR2 (germline): SGHRS, YFSETQ.

V is TRBV27 and J is TRBJ2-5; D might be TRBD2 (5 bases). Trimming took off 1 base at V and 2 bases at J, with 11 bases between the two ends. Germline V CDR1 and CDR2: MNHEY, SMNVEV (reference sequence). This CDR3 has 15 amino acids. The CDR3 is CASSLWGVGQETQYF. The CDR3 DNA is TGTGCCAGCAGTTTATGGGGAGTAGGGCAAGAGACCCAGTACTTC.

This chain links TRBV18 with TRBJ1-3; D unclear. V was trimmed by 4 bases and J by 2 bases, leaving 6 bases between them. The CDR3 runs to 13 residues. Germline loops: CDR1 KGHSH, CDR2 LQKENI. CDR3 sequence (DNA): TGTGCCAGCTCACGGGAGGCTGGAAACACCATATATTTT. Translation gives CASSREAGNTIYF.

V usage is TRBV4-2 and J usage is TRBJ1-5; D unresolved. CDR1 is LGHNA and CDR2 is YNFKEQ in the germline V gene. CDR3 size: 15 residues. V gave up 0 bases and J gave up 3 bases, with 9 bases separating them. CDR3 in DNA: TGTGCCAGCAGCCAAGATCGAGGGAACAATCAGCCCCAGCATTTT. Translated, it gives CASSQDRGNNQPQHF.

V is TRBV11-3 and J is TRBJ2-7, with 7 bases matching TRBD1. In germline, CDR1 is SGHNT, CDR2 YENEEA. J gave up 3 bases and V 5 bases, and 1 base lay outside the gene matches. The CDR3 totals 12 residues. The CDR3: CASSRDSYEQYF. CDR3 coding DNA: TGTGCCAGCAGCCGGGACAGCTACGAGCAGTACTTC.

The chain links TRBV4-3 to TRBJ1-2; 7 bases fit TRBD1. Germline values: CDR1 LGHNA, CDR2 YSLEER. CDR3 length equals 15 residues. The V segment lost 0 bases and the J segment 3 bases; nucleotides outside the gene matches: 4. CDR3 sequence: CASSQERTGHYGYTF. The DNA for the CDR3 is TGCGCCAGCAGCCAAGAGCGGACAGGACACTATGGCTACACCTTC.

The rearrangement uses TRBV18 and TRBJ2-7, with TRBD1 matching 7 bases. V gave up 2 bases and J gave up 4 bases; unmatched junction bases: 2. CDR1 is KGHSH, CDR2 LQKENI, per germline. The CDR3 is 13 amino acids. CDR3 sequence reads: CASSPSGQYEQYF. The CDR3 DNA follows: TGTGCCAGCTCACCATCGGGACAGTACGAGCAGTACTTC.

The V and J genes are TRBV19 and TRBJ2-5, with 11 bases fitting TRBD1. The DNA end is a closer match to TRBJ2-7, so the J assignment may be wrong. This CDR3 region has 14 residues. Germline V gene data show CDR1 as LNHDA and CDR2 as SQIVND (reference sequence). The CDR3 reads CASSTGQGVYEQYF. In DNA, the CDR3 is TGTGCCAGTAGTACGGGACAGGGGGTCTACGAGCAGTACTTC.